A selection of T cell receptor beta chains follows, all from one sample in a study of blood T cell repertoires in COVID-19. Some clones are missing from TCRdb's copy, which holds only in-frame ones; the method was immunoSEQ multiplex PCR. The sample lists 130,000 to 150,000 clones, around 80% seen once, with about an eighth in the top ten. The specimen was peripheral blood. These receptors came from a man in his 60s with active or convalescent COVID-19. CDR3s include the opening cysteine and the closing phenylalanine or tryptophan. The D gene is left open where the match is weak. Expanded clones are given a class, and other clones once, few, many or no size at all.

j_gene: TRBJ1-1; d_gene: -; abundance: -; v_gene: TRBV5-5; CDR3nt: TGTGCCAGCAGCCTCTGGACAACGAACACTGAAGCTTTCTTT; CDR3aa: CASSLWTTNTEAFF
j_gene: TRBJ2-1; d_gene: TRBD2; abundance: -; v_gene: TRBV4-2; CDR3nt: TGTGCCAGCAGCCCTTTCCCCGGCGGAGCGGGAGTGGGTAATGAGCAGTTCTTC; CDR3aa: CASSPFPGGAGVGNEQFF
j_gene: TRBJ2-3; d_gene: -; abundance: -; v_gene: TRBV21-1; CDR3nt: TGTGCCAGCAGCATCACCCGGACAGGGGGAACAGATACGCAGTATTTT; CDR3aa: CASSITRTGGTDTQYF
j_gene: TRBJ2-1; d_gene: TRBD2; abundance: -; v_gene: TRBV24-1; CDR3nt: TGTGCCACCAGTGACCCCGGGACTAGCGGCGACAATGAGCAGTTCTTC; CDR3aa: CATSDPGTSGDNEQFF
j_gene: TRBJ1-3; d_gene: -; abundance: -; v_gene: TRBV6-5; CDR3nt: TGTGCCAGCCCGGGGTTCTCTGGAAACACCATATATTTT; CDR3aa: CASPGFSGNTIYF
j_gene: TRBJ1-4; d_gene: -; abundance: -; v_gene: TRBV6-1; CDR3nt: TGTGCCAGCAGTGAGATGAGGAATGAACTGTTTTTT; CDR3aa: CASSEMRNELFF
j_gene: TRBJ2-1; d_gene: TRBD1; abundance: -; v_gene: TRBV6-4; CDR3nt: TGTGCCAGCAGTGACTCCGGGACAGGGGGTTACAATGAGCAGTTCTTC; CDR3aa: CASSDSGTGGYNEQFF
j_gene: TRBJ2-2; d_gene: -; abundance: -; v_gene: TRBV28; CDR3nt: TGTGCCAGCAGTTTCTGGGGGGCGAACACCGGGGAGCTGTTTTTT; CDR3aa: CASSFWGANTGELFF
j_gene: TRBJ2-5; d_gene: TRBD1; abundance: once; v_gene: TRBV4-1; CDR3nt: TGCGCCAGCAGCCAAGAAGGAACAGGGGGCCGGGAGACCCAGTACTTC; CDR3aa: CASSQEGTGGRETQYF
j_gene: TRBJ1-2; d_gene: TRBD1; abundance: -; v_gene: TRBV5-5; CDR3nt: TGTGCCAGCAGCTTGCGAACAGACAGGGACTATGGCTACACCTTC; CDR3aa: CASSLRTDRDYGYTF
j_gene: TRBJ2-7; d_gene: -; abundance: -; v_gene: TRBV18; CDR3nt: TGTGCCAGCTCACCACTAAGAGGGAGCATCTCCTACGAGCAGTACTTC; CDR3aa: CASSPLRGSISYEQYF
j_gene: TRBJ1-4; d_gene: TRBD1; abundance: -; v_gene: TRBV5-8; CDR3nt: TGTGCCAGCAACGATGGACAGGGGGCTGAAAAACTGTTTTTT; CDR3aa: CASNDGQGAEKLFF
j_gene: TRBJ1-6; d_gene: -; abundance: few; v_gene: TRBV24-1; CDR3nt: TGTGCCACCCACTCCGGCAGGGGCAATTCACCCCTCCACTTT; CDR3aa: CATHSGRGNSPLHF
j_gene: TRBJ1-5; d_gene: TRBD1; abundance: -; v_gene: TRBV28; CDR3nt: TGTGCCAGCAGTTTATCCGGATCAGGGGGGCATCAGCCCCAGCATTTT; CDR3aa: CASSLSGSGGHQPQHF
j_gene: TRBJ1-3; d_gene: -; abundance: -; v_gene: TRBV18; CDR3nt: TGTGCCAGCTCACCGAGGACTTACTCTGGAAACACCATATATTTT; CDR3aa: CASSPRTYSGNTIYF
j_gene: TRBJ1-1; d_gene: TRBD1; abundance: -; v_gene: TRBV19; CDR3nt: TGTGCCAGTAGTCGTCTCCCGGGACAGGGAGGGGGCACTGAAGCTTTCTTT; CDR3aa: CASSRLPGQGGGTEAFF
j_gene: TRBJ2-1; d_gene: -; abundance: -; v_gene: TRBV27; CDR3nt: TGTGCCAGCAGTTTAATAAGTAGTCAGGGGGGCAATGAGCAGTTCTTC; CDR3aa: CASSLISSQGGNEQFF
j_gene: TRBJ2-1; d_gene: TRBD1; abundance: -; v_gene: TRBV5-6; CDR3nt: TGTGCCAGCAGCTTGGTGACAGGGATAAATGAGCAGTTCTTC; CDR3aa: CASSLVTGINEQFF
j_gene: TRBJ2-2; d_gene: TRBD1; abundance: -; v_gene: TRBV4-3; CDR3nt: TGCGCCAGCAGCCAAGAAGCAGGGGGATTCACCGGGGAGCTGTTTTTT; CDR3aa: CASSQEAGGFTGELFF
j_gene: TRBJ2-7; d_gene: TRBD1; abundance: many; v_gene: TRBV10-3; CDR3nt: TGTGCCAGGGCCTCTCCGGGACAGGGGCCCTACGAGCAGTACTTC; CDR3aa: CARASPGQGPYEQYF
j_gene: TRBJ1-6; d_gene: -; abundance: -; v_gene: TRBV7-2; CDR3nt: TGTGCCAGCAGCTTGATGCCGGATAATTCACCCCTCCACTTT; CDR3aa: CASSLMPDNSPLHF
j_gene: TRBJ1-1; d_gene: -; abundance: -; v_gene: TRBV10-3; CDR3nt: TGTGCCATCAGCGGGGTCCGAGGGGGGGCTCGGGCGATGAACACTGAAGCTTTCTTT; CDR3aa: CAISGVRGGARAMNTEAFF
j_gene: TRBJ2-5; d_gene: -; abundance: -; v_gene: TRBV2; CDR3nt: TGTGCCAGCAGTGGGGCTAGCGAGAAGACCCAGTACTTC; CDR3aa: CASSGASEKTQYF
j_gene: TRBJ2-1; d_gene: TRBD2; abundance: -; v_gene: TRBV11-3; CDR3nt: TGTGCCAGCAGCTCGGGGACTAGCGAGTACAATGAGCAGTTCTTC; CDR3aa: CASSSGTSEYNEQFF
j_gene: TRBJ2-7; d_gene: TRBD2; abundance: -; v_gene: TRBV5-1; CDR3nt: TGCGCCAGCCACCTTGGGGGGGGTGACGAGCAGTACTTC; CDR3aa: CASHLGGGDEQYF
j_gene: TRBJ2-7; d_gene: TRBD2; abundance: -; v_gene: TRBV6-8; CDR3nt: TGTGCCAGCAGTTACATGTCTGAGCGGGAAAGGTCCTACGAGCAGTACTTC; CDR3aa: CASSYMSERERSYEQYF
j_gene: TRBJ1-2; d_gene: -; abundance: -; v_gene: TRBV28; CDR3nt: TGTGCCAGCAGTCCCACAGGAGGGTTACCCTATGGCTACACCTTC; CDR3aa: CASSPTGGLPYGYTF
j_gene: TRBJ2-5; d_gene: -; abundance: -; v_gene: TRBV3-1/TRBV3-2; CDR3nt: TGTGCCAGCAGCCAGACAGTCCAAGAGACCCAGTACTTC; CDR3aa: CASSQTVQETQYF
j_gene: TRBJ2-1; d_gene: -; abundance: once; v_gene: TRBV6-5; CDR3nt: TGTGCCAGTTCCCACGGGGGCTACAATGAGCAGTTCTTC; CDR3aa: CASSHGGYNEQFF
j_gene: TRBJ2-3; d_gene: TRBD2; abundance: -; v_gene: TRBV27; CDR3nt: TGTGCCAGCAGACTAAGCGGGAGTAGAACAGATACGCAGTATTTT; CDR3aa: CASRLSGSRTDTQYF
j_gene: TRBJ2-3; d_gene: -; abundance: -; v_gene: TRBV7-8; CDR3nt: TGTGCCAGCAGACCGGGAGATAGCACAGATACGCAGTATTTT; CDR3aa: CASRPGDSTDTQYF
j_gene: TRBJ1-2; d_gene: -; abundance: -; v_gene: TRBV7-6; CDR3nt: TGTGCCAGCAGCTTACGGCAGGGAGGAATCTATGGCTACACCTTC; CDR3aa: CASSLRQGGIYGYTF
j_gene: TRBJ2-3; d_gene: -; abundance: -; v_gene: TRBV5-1; CDR3nt: TGCGCCAGCAGCCGGTCCGCGTCTAGCACAGATACGCAGTATTTT; CDR3aa: CASSRSASSTDTQYF
j_gene: TRBJ1-5; d_gene: -; abundance: many; v_gene: TRBV19; CDR3nt: TGTGCCAGTAGTATAGTCGGAGGATTCAATCAGCCCCAGCATTTT; CDR3aa: CASSIVGGFNQPQHF
j_gene: TRBJ2-2; d_gene: TRBD2; abundance: few; v_gene: TRBV11-3; CDR3nt: TGTGCCAGCAGCTTGGAGGGAGGGTACACCGGGGAGCTGTTTTTT; CDR3aa: CASSLEGGYTGELFF
j_gene: TRBJ2-7; d_gene: -; abundance: -; v_gene: TRBV4-2; CDR3nt: TGTGCCAGCAGCCAAGTTGTGGGCCCCTACGAGCAGTACTTC; CDR3aa: CASSQVVGPYEQYF
j_gene: TRBJ2-2; d_gene: TRBD1; abundance: many; v_gene: TRBV15; CDR3nt: TGTGCCACCAGCACCCGGGACAGGGGGCTGACCGGGGAGCTGTTTTTT; CDR3aa: CATSTRDRGLTGELFF
j_gene: TRBJ2-7; d_gene: TRBD2; abundance: -; v_gene: TRBV18; CDR3nt: TGTGCCAGCTCACCTCCTAGCGGGCGCTACGAGCAGTACTTC; CDR3aa: CASSPPSGRYEQYF
j_gene: TRBJ1-4; d_gene: -; abundance: -; v_gene: TRBV6-4; CDR3nt: TGTGCCACTCCGAAGGGGTTAACTAATGAAAAACTGTTTTTT; CDR3aa: CATPKGLTNEKLFF
j_gene: TRBJ2-5; d_gene: TRBD2; abundance: -; v_gene: TRBV30; CDR3nt: TGTGCCTGGAGGGTGGGGTCGCGGGGGGAGACCCAGTACTTC; CDR3aa: CAWRVGSRGETQYF
j_gene: TRBJ1-3; d_gene: -; abundance: -; v_gene: TRBV15; CDR3nt: TGTGCCACCAGCAGAGATTTGAGGAACACCATATATTTT; CDR3aa: CATSRDLRNTIYF
j_gene: TRBJ2-3; d_gene: -; abundance: -; v_gene: TRBV7-3; CDR3nt: TGTGCCAGCAGCTTAGGTAGCGGTTCGGGCACAGATACGCAGTATTTT; CDR3aa: CASSLGSGSGTDTQYF
j_gene: TRBJ2-1; d_gene: TRBD1; abundance: -; v_gene: TRBV7-9; CDR3nt: TGTGCCAGCACCCCGAGACAGGGCTACAATGAGCAGTTCTTC; CDR3aa: CASTPRQGYNEQFF
j_gene: TRBJ2-2; d_gene: -; abundance: -; v_gene: TRBV5-1; CDR3nt: TGCGCCAGCAGGACAGCCGCCGACACCGGGGAGCTGTTTTTT; CDR3aa: CASRTAADTGELFF
j_gene: TRBJ2-2; d_gene: TRBD2; abundance: -; v_gene: TRBV4-1; CDR3nt: TGCGCCAGCAGCCGCACTAGCGACGGCGGGGAGCTGTTTTTT; CDR3aa: CASSRTSDGGELFF
j_gene: TRBJ2-5; d_gene: TRBD2; abundance: -; v_gene: TRBV7-9; CDR3nt: TGTGCCAGCAGCTTATGGCTAGCGGGCGGTCTGGAGACCCAGTACTTC; CDR3aa: CASSLWLAGGLETQYF
j_gene: TRBJ2-7; d_gene: -; abundance: -; v_gene: TRBV5-5; CDR3nt: TGTGCCAGCAGCCCCGGACTTTCCAGGGAGCAGTACTTC; CDR3aa: CASSPGLSREQYF
j_gene: TRBJ2-3; d_gene: TRBD2; abundance: once; v_gene: TRBV4-2; CDR3nt: TGTGCCAGCAGCCAAGATTGGGCTAGCGGGTACACAGATACGCAGTATTTT; CDR3aa: CASSQDWASGYTDTQYF
j_gene: TRBJ1-1; d_gene: TRBD1; abundance: -; v_gene: TRBV9; CDR3nt: TGTGCCAGCAGCGACCGACAGGGGGTCGCTTTCTTT; CDR3aa: CASSDRQGVAFF
j_gene: TRBJ1-5; d_gene: -; abundance: -; v_gene: TRBV23-1; CDR3nt: TGCGCCAGCACCGAGGGCCCCCAAAATCAGCCCCAGCATTTT; CDR3aa: CASTEGPQNQPQHF
j_gene: TRBJ2-3; d_gene: -; abundance: -; v_gene: TRBV27; CDR3nt: TGTGCCAGCAGTTTACCGGGTGCTAGCACAGATACGCAGTATTTT; CDR3aa: CASSLPGASTDTQYF
j_gene: TRBJ2-3; d_gene: -; abundance: -; v_gene: TRBV7-2; CDR3nt: TGTGCCAGCAGCTTAGATCGGCCCTCTCGGGGAGATACGCAGTATTTT; CDR3aa: CASSLDRPSRGDTQYF
j_gene: TRBJ2-7; d_gene: TRBD1; abundance: -; v_gene: TRBV10-1; CDR3nt: TGCGCCAGCAGTGTTCATCGACAGGGTAACGAGCAGTACTTC; CDR3aa: CASSVHRQGNEQYF
j_gene: TRBJ1-2; d_gene: -; abundance: -; v_gene: TRBV10-3; CDR3nt: TGTGCCATCAGTGACAGAAGAACGGGGGGCTACACCTTC; CDR3aa: CAISDRRTGGYTF